Below are 27 T cell receptor beta chains sequenced from a single sample in a study of T cell responses to AZD1222 COVID-19 vaccine. Some clones are missing from TCRdb's copy, which holds only in-frame ones; the method was immunoSEQ multiplex PCR. This table holds 140,000 to 150,000 clones, about nine tenths found once. The sample in question was peripheral blood, obtained on day 0 of AZD1222 vaccination. These receptors came from an adult in good health.

The V gene is TRBV29-1, the J gene TRBJ1-4, with TRBD1 matching 8 bases. CDR3 length equals 13 residues. Germline CDR1 reads SQVTM; CDR2 reads ANQGSEA. Losses at the gene ends were 6 bases for V and 5 bases for J; bases not matched to a gene: 5. The CDR3 sequence is CSVQGAGNEKLFF. As DNA, the CDR3 is TGCAGCGTCCAGGGGGCAGGGAATGAAAAACTGTTTTTT.

This clone was observed a single time. The chain recombines TRBV5-1 with TRBJ2-3; D is unclear. Trimming shortened V by 0 bases and J by 0 bases, and 5 bases separated the two germline ends. The CDR3 runs 14 residues. Germline V gene sequence: CDR1 SGHRS, CDR2 YFSETQ. The CDR3 DNA reads TGCGCCAGCAGCTTGGACGGTAGCACAGATACGCAGTATTTT. Amino acids: CASSLDGSTDTQYF. The full variable domain, with the rest looked up from reference TRBV5-1 and TRBJ2-3, is KAGVTQTPRYLIKTRGQQVTLSCSPISGHRSVSWYQQTPGQGLQFLFEYFSETQRNKGNFPGRFSGRQFSNSRSEMNVSTLELGDSALYLCASSLDGSTDTQYFGPGTRLTVL.

This chain links TRBV6-5 with TRBJ2-3, with D unclear. V lost 6 bases and J lost 2, with 12 bases in between. The CDR3 is made up of 14 amino acids. Germline CDR1 is MNHEY and CDR2 is SVGAGI. The CDR3 DNA follows: TGTGCCAGCAGGAGGACCCGCTTCACAGATACGCAGTATTTT. It codes for CASRRTRFTDTQYF.

This clone was seen a few times. This rearrangement joins TRBV19 to TRBJ2-3; D gene unclear. Germline assignment: CDR1 LNHDA and CDR2 SQIVND (reference sequence). V shed 8 bases and J shed 2 bases, with 23 bases lying between them. The CDR3 has 17 amino acids. The CDR3 region has the DNA TGTGCCAGTTCCGTCGTTTTTGAGCAATTAATCACAGATACGCAGTATTTT. Translated: CASSVVFEQLITDTQYF. Based on the CDR3 plus reference TRBV19 and TRBJ2-3, the full variable domain is DGGITQSPKYLFRKEGQNVTLSCEQNLNHDAMYWYRQDPGQGLRLIYYSQIVNDFQKGDIAEGYSVSREKKESFPLTVTSAQKNPTAFYLCASSVVFEQLITDTQYFGPGTRLTVL.

V gene TRBV3-1 (or the pseudogene TRBV3-2) combines with J gene TRBJ1-2, with D maybe TRBD1 (6 bases). CDR3 length: 15 amino acids. Per germline, CDR1 LGHDT and CDR2 YNNKEL (reference sequence). V dropped 1 base and J dropped 0 bases, with 9 bases sitting between them. The CDR3 sequence: CASSQGRTANYGYTF. The CDR3 bases are TGTGCCAGCAGCCAAGGAAGGACAGCTAACTATGGCTACACCTTC.

CDR3 nucleotides: TGTGCCAGTAGTATGGGCAGGAGGGGGACGCAGTATTTT. The encoded protein is CASSMGRRGTQYF. The V and J genes are TRBV19 and TRBJ2-3; the D gene could be TRBD1 or TRBD2 (6 bases each). The germline CDR1 and CDR2 sequences are LNHDA and SQIVND (reference sequence). The CDR3 runs 13 residues. V dropped 3 bases and J dropped 9 bases, with 13 bases sitting between them.

The V call is TRBV2, the J call TRBJ2-5; maybe TRBD2 (6 bases). The CDR3 extends over 15 amino acids. Germline loops: CDR1 SNHLY, CDR2 FYNNEI. The V gene lost 6 bases and the J gene lost 2 bases, with 16 bases spanning the gap. The CDR3 loop reads CASSGAGGEQETQYF. CDR3 nucleotide sequence: TGTGCCAGCAGCGGCGCTGGCGGGGAACAAGAGACCCAGTACTTC. Variable domain in full (rest from reference TRBV2 and TRBJ2-5): EPEVTQTPSHQVTQMGQEVILRCVPISNHLYFYWYRQILGQKVEFLVSFYNNEISEKSEIFDDQFSVERPDGSNFTLKIRSTKLEDSAMYFCASSGAGGEQETQYFGPGTRLLVL.

V usage is TRBV5-5 and J usage is TRBJ1-2; D is ambiguous. The CDR3 covers 14 residues. Germline CDR1 is SGHKS and CDR2 is YYEKEE (reference sequence). The V end lost 2 bases, the J end lost 2 bases, and 10 bases lay between the germline ends. The CDR3 DNA reads as TGTGCCAGCAGCTTAGGGAGGGTGAACTATGGCTACACCTTC. Encoded protein: CASSLGRVNYGYTF. Drawing the rest from reference TRBV5-5 and TRBJ1-2, the complete variable domain is DAGVTQSPTHLIKTRGQQVTLRCSPISGHKSVSWYQQVLGQGPQFIFQYYEKEERGRGNFPDRFSARQFPNYSSELNVNALLLGDSALYLCASSLGRVNYGYTFGSGTRLTVV.

The chain couples TRBV7-2 to TRBJ1-2; D remains unclear. Trimming shortened V by 4 bases and J by 2 bases, and 8 bases separated the two germline ends. Germline loops: CDR1 SGHTA, CDR2 FQGNSA. This CDR3 has 13 residues. The CDR3 DNA reads as TGTGCCAGCAGCTCTCGGGCCAACTATGGCTACACCTTC. It translates to CASSSRANYGYTF.

The V call is TRBV27, the J call TRBJ1-2; TRBD1 agrees at 7 bases. Looked up from germline, CDR1 is MNHEY and CDR2 is SMNVEV (reference sequence). The CDR3 loop spans 13 amino acids. V dropped 5 bases and J dropped 4; count of bases not matched to a gene: 4. The CDR3 sequence: CASSRQGFYGYTF. The CDR3 bases are TGTGCCAGCAGTCGACAGGGTTTCTATGGCTACACCTTC.

CDR3 bases: TGTGCCAGCAGTTCCGGGGGCCTTGGAAACACCATATATTTT. Translating it yields CASSSGGLGNTIYF. The chain is built from TRBV6-2 or TRBV6-3 and TRBJ1-3, with D perhaps matching TRBD1 (6 bases). V was clipped by 4 bases and J by 3 bases, with 10 bases between them. CDR1 MNHEY and CDR2 SVGEGT come from the germline V gene. CDR3 length: 14 amino acids.

The rearrangement links TRBV9 to TRBJ1-1; D may be TRBD1 (5 bases). In germline, CDR1 is SGDLS, CDR2 YYNGEE. With 0 bases removed from V and 6 bases from J, the gap between germline ends came to 18 bases. The CDR3 runs 16 residues. CDR3 DNA sequence: TGTGCCAGCAGCGTAGTGGTGGGGCCCCAAGGGTCTGAAGCTTTCTTT. Its protein product is CASSVVVGPQGSEAFF.

The rearrangement uses TRBV19 and TRBJ2-7, with 9 bases fitting TRBD1. The CDR3 runs 15 residues. With V trimmed by 4 bases and J by 5 bases, 9 bases remained unmatched. The germline V gene encodes CDR1 LNHDA and CDR2 SQIVND (reference sequence). The CDR3 sequence: CASSNFPGQGHEQYF. In DNA form, the CDR3 reads TGTGCCAGTAGTAACTTTCCGGGACAGGGTCACGAGCAGTACTTC.

This sequence joins TRBV7-9 and TRBJ2-7; maybe TRBD1 (6 bases). The CDR3 has 14 residues. V was trimmed by 7 bases and J by 6 bases, leaving 19 bases between them. From germline, CDR1 is SEHNR and CDR2 FQNEAQ (reference sequence). The CDR3 is CASNLDRAATEQYF. DNA for the CDR3: TGTGCCAGCAACCTGGACAGAGCAGCCACCGAGCAGTACTTC.

The V gene is TRBV5-3, the J gene TRBJ1-1, with a tentative D call TRBD1 (5 bases). TRBV5-3 qualifies as an ORF whose function is uncertain. Trimming cost V 9 bases and J 7 bases, with 16 bases left between them. This CDR3 spans 12 amino acids. The DNA for the CDR3 is TGTGCCACTTCCGGGACGGAAGTTGAAGCTTTCTTT. Translation: CATSGTEVEAFF.

The rearrangement links TRBV3-1 (or the pseudogene TRBV3-2) to TRBJ1-5; 7 bases are shared with TRBD1. Germline V gene sequence: CDR1 LGHDT, CDR2 YNNKEL (reference sequence). V was pared by 3 bases and J by 4 bases, with 6 bases of the junction left unmatched. The length of the CDR3 is 15 residues. CDR3 bases: TGTGCCAGCAGCCACTCGACAGGGCCAAATCAGCCCCAGCATTTT. Protein sequence: CASSHSTGPNQPQHF.

J is TRBJ2-7 and V is TRBV10-2, with unresolved D. The CDR3 consists of 12 residues. Trimming took off 4 bases at V and 3 bases at J, with 7 bases between the two ends. Germline CDR1 and CDR2: WSHSY and SAAADI. The CDR3 coding sequence is TGCGCCAGCAGTGGGACCCTCTACGAGCAGTACTTC. Its translation: CASSGTLYEQYF.

For the CDR3, the DNA is TGTGCCAGTAGACCGACAGGGGGACGGGGCAATCAGCCCCAGCATTTT. Amino acids: CASRPTGGRGNQPQHF. This rearrangement joins TRBV19 to TRBJ1-5, with 9 positions matching TRBD1. With V trimmed by 6 bases and J by 2 bases, 8 bases remained unmatched. CDR1 and CDR2 from the germline V gene are LNHDA and SQIVND (reference sequence). The CDR3 spans 16 residues.

The chain recombines TRBV10-3 with TRBJ2-3, with 12 bases lining up with TRBD2. V lost 8 bases and J lost 2; bases outside the gene matches: 5. The germline V gene has CDR1 ENHRY and CDR2 SYGVKD. There are 15 residues in the CDR3. The CDR3 loop is CAIGGLAGDTDTQYF. The CDR3 DNA reads as TGTGCCATCGGGGGACTAGCGGGCGACACAGATACGCAGTATTTT.

This clone was counted once. This chain links TRBV5-1 with TRBJ1-2; 8 bases map to TRBD1. With V trimmed by 4 bases and J by 7 bases, 9 bases remained unmatched. The CDR3 spans 14 residues. Germline CDR1 and CDR2: SGHRS and YFSETQ. CDR3 in DNA: TGCGCCAGCAGCGCCGCAGGGGGCGCGCGTGGCTACACCTTC. Protein: CASSAAGGARGYTF.

The rearrangement links TRBV5-5 to TRBJ2-1; D unclear. Deletions cut 5 bases from V and 7 bases from J, with 19 bases between. Per the germline V gene, CDR1 is SGHKS and CDR2 is YYEKEE (reference sequence). This CDR3 region has 15 residues. CDR3 DNA sequence: TGTGCCAGCAGATCTGCACTCCTTCTGAGTAATGAGCAGTTCTTC. The encoded protein is CASRSALLLSNEQFF. The full variable domain, with the rest looked up from reference TRBV5-5 and TRBJ2-1, is DAGVTQSPTHLIKTRGQQVTLRCSPISGHKSVSWYQQVLGQGPQFIFQYYEKEERGRGNFPDRFSARQFPNYSSELNVNALLLGDSALYLCASRSALLLSNEQFFGPGTRLTVL.

The V call is TRBV7-3, the J call TRBJ1-5; the D is unclear. This CDR3 spans 15 amino acids. V shed 7 bases and J shed 5 bases, with 18 bases lying between them. The germline gives CDR1 SGHTA, CDR2 FQGTGA. The CDR3 nucleotides read TGTGCCAGCACTCTTTTCGGATCCTTCTATCAGCCCCAGCATTTT. As protein: CASTLFGSFYQPQHF.

This chain uses TRBV7-9 with TRBJ2-5; 7 bases match TRBD2. This CDR3 has 14 residues. CDR1 and CDR2 (germline): SEHNR, FQNEAQ (reference sequence). The V and J ends lost 3 bases and 4 bases, in that order; junction bases with no gene match: 5. CDR3 nucleotide sequence: TGTGCCAGCAGCTTCGGCGGGGGAGCAGAGACCCAGTACTTC. Translated, it gives CASSFGGGAETQYF.

The CDR3 bases are TGCAGCGTTGAAGGCGGACAGGGTAACTATGGCTACACCTTC. It is translated as CSVEGGQGNYGYTF. The V gene is TRBV29-1, the J gene TRBJ1-2, with TRBD1 matching over 8 bases. The junction had 2 bases not matched to a gene; V was cut back by 1 base and J by 1 base. The CDR3 length is 14 residues. Per the germline V gene, CDR1 is SQVTM and CDR2 is ANQGSEA. Combining the CDR3 with reference TRBV29-1 and TRBJ1-2 gives the whole variable domain SAVISQKPSRDICQRGTSLTIQCQVDSQVTMMFWYRQQPGQSLTLIATANQGSEATYESGFVIDKFPISRPNLTFSTLTVSNMSPEDSSIYLCSVEGGQGNYGYTFGSGTRLTVV.

The chain links TRBV15 to TRBJ2-3; no reliable D call. The CDR3 extends over 14 amino acids. Germline CDR1 LNHNV, CDR2 YYDKDF (reference sequence). V lost 1 base, J lost 5 bases, and 10 bases lay in between. The CDR3 is CATSRVSVGDTQYF. CDR3 coding DNA: TGTGCCACCAGCAGAGTCAGCGTTGGAGATACGCAGTATTTT.

The chain employs TRBV6-2 or TRBV6-3 and TRBJ1-1; D not resolved. V was shortened by 0 bases and J by 5 bases, with 7 bases between the two germline ends. Germline V lookup: CDR1 MNHEY, CDR2 SVGEGT. There are 13 residues in the CDR3. The CDR3 region is CASSYSFGTEAFF. DNA of the CDR3: TGTGCCAGCAGTTACTCGTTTGGTACTGAAGCTTTCTTT.

This clone was recorded once. The chain combines TRBV10-3 with TRBJ2-5, with TRBD2 matching 9 bases. This CDR3 contains 17 residues. Germline trimming cut 5 bases from V and 5 bases from J; bases unmatched to any gene: 15. CDR1 and CDR2 (germline): ENHRY, SYGVKD. The CDR3 nucleotides are TGTGCCATCAGTCCCTCGACAGGGACTAGCAGTTGGGAGACCCAGTACTTC. It encodes CAISPSTGTSSWETQYF.